This TCR beta chain was captured by sequencing in a study of CXCR3-negative and CXCR3-positive naive CD8 T cells. The wider study: With about 1.5 +/- 0.3 million reads per library, the TRB reads numbered 110 million to 150 million in total.

Findings and limits, study-wide: In CXCR3-positive naive cells, the TRB CDR3s were more hydrophobic than in CXCR3-negative naive cells. Relative to memory CD8+ cells, whose diversity was much lower, both naive subsets had comparably high diversity. Naive cells used TRBV-TRBJ genes in much the same way whether CXCR3-negative or CXCR3-positive; memory cells did not.

5' RACE with UMI labels generated the TRB cDNA libraries. TCRdb reprocessed the 5' RACE reads; each CDR3 protein has one entry and no DNA is given. The repertoire table contains 40,000 to 55,000 distinct CDR3 sequences. Regarding this clonotype: Its antigen is undetermined.

The germline V gene has CDR1 SGHTA and CDR2 FQGNSA. The CDR3 is 16 residues long. The chain couples TRBV7-2 to TRBJ2-4. The clonotype was recovered from a human donor in good health. Some clones in this sample may be carry-over from other donors' samples. The specimen was naive CXCR3- CD8+ T cells from blood. Subset given: CD45RO-CCR7+CD27+CD95- naive CD8+ T cells lacking CXCR3 (TNR3-). CDR3 sequence: CASSLQTVWAKNIQYF.